Listed here are 2 T cell receptor beta chains from one sample, sequenced in a study of esophageal squamous cell carcinoma under preoperative chemotherapy. Time point: before preoperative PTX-NDP chemotherapy. TCRdb re-called the PCR reads with MiXCR, one entry per CDR3 protein. The sample lists some 30,000 distinct CDR3 sequences, roughly 52% occurring once. This material was acquired from a patient given preoperative chemotherapy. The receptors originated from a human donor with esophageal squamous cell carcinoma. The donor label of this sample is uncertain.

With respect to this clonotype: One junction end does not reproduce the germline sequence, and a read error may be involved. V gene TRBV7-9 combines with J gene TRBJ2-3; tentative D call: TRBD2 (6 bases). Germline CDR1 reads SEHNR; CDR2 reads FQNEAQ (reference sequence). CDR3 length: 16 amino acids. The CDR3 sequence: CASSVLQRRDQDTQYF. CDR3 sequence (DNA): TGTGCCAGCAGCGTACTGCAGCGGCGGGACCAAGACACGCAGTACTTT. The full variable domain, in which reference TRBV7-9 and TRBJ2-3 provide the parts outside the CDR3, is DTGVSQNPRHKITKRGQNVTFRCDPISEHNRLYWYRQTLGQGPEFLTYFQNEAQLEKSRLLSDRFSAERPKGSFSTLEIQRTEQGDSAMYLCASSVLQRRDQDTQYFGPGTRLTVL.

The chain joins TRBV7-6 to TRBJ2-4, with D hard to call. Trimming pared 3 bases from V and 13 bases from J, leaving 34 bases between. The CDR3 length is 19 residues. The germline V gene encodes CDR1 SGHVS and CDR2 FNYEAQ. The CDR3 DNA is TGTGCCAGCAGCTTGGATCCGCCCCTCGCCGGCCGTGCCAAAGACACCCAGTACTTC. Its protein product is CASSLDPPLAGRAKDTQYF.